This paragraph covers one T cell receptor (beta chain) sequence. Assignment of participants to cohorts was predicated upon participant-reported clinical history. The data are from a study of blood T cell repertoires in COVID-19. Overall study: The study drew acute and convalescent COVID-19 samples from the United States, Italy and Spain.

Germline CDR1 is SGDLS and CDR2 is YYNGEE. The CDR3 is 14 residues long. V was clipped by 3 bases and J by 6 bases; unmatched bases: 6. As handled by the study authors: Amplification from reference gene primers served as the basis for estimated nucleated cell counts. The repertoire was sequenced with immunoSEQ multiplex PCR; TCRdb's copy has only in-frame clones and lacks some. That table gives V, J and clone size, and the DNA gave D and trimming. The table records 200,000 to 250,000 clones, 88% of them present only once. The sequenced material came from PBMCs or T cells enriched from blood (not recorded which). The rearrangement uses TRBV9 and TRBJ2-5, with TRBD1 matching over 9 bases. The receptor was derived from a woman in her 50s with acute COVID-19. The CDR3 is CASSGTGGGQTQYF. The DNA for the CDR3 is TGTGCCAGCAGCGGCACAGGGGGCGGACAGACCCAGTACTTC.